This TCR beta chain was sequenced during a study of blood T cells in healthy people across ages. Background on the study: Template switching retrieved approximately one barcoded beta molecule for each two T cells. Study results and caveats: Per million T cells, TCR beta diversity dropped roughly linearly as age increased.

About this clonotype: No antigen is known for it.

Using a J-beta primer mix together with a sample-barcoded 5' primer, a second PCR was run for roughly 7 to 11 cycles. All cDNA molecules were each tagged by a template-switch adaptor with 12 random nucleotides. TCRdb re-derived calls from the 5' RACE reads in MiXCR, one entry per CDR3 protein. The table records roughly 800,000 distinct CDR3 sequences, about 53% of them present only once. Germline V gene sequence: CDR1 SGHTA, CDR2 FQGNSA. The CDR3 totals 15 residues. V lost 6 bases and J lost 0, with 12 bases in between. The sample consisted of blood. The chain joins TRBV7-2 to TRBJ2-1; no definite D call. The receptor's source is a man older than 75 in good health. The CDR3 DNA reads TGTGCCAGCAGGCGACCCGCCAACTCCTACAATGAGCAGTTCTTC. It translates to CASRRPANSYNEQFF.